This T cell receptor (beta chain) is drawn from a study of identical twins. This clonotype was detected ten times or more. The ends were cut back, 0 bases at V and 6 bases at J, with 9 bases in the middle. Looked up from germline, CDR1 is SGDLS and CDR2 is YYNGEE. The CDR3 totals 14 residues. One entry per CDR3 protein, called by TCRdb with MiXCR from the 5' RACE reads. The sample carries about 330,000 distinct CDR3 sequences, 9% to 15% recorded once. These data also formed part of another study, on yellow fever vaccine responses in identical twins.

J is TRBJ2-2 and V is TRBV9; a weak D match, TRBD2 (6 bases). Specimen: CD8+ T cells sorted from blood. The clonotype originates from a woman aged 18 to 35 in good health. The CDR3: CASSVGGRPGELFF. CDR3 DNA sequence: TGTGCCAGCAGCGTAGGGGGGAGGCCCGGGGAGCTGTTTTTT.